The present entry profiles one T cell receptor (beta chain) with its context. The antigen is not known. These data come from a study of T cell responses to AZD1222 COVID-19 vaccine. Study-wide background: Pooled samples include second doses given at about 4 or 12 weeks. Study-level findings and limits: Of the AZD1222 recipients, only 5 or 6 were seropositive at baseline. Reportedly, nearly half the spike-specific TCRs target unmutated variant regions. Females outnumbered males among donors, who were mostly white British; clonal diversity was possibly underestimated.

This CDR3 region has 13 residues. Trimming pared 1 base from V and 2 bases from J, leaving 3 bases between. The germline V gene encodes CDR1 SEHNR and CDR2 FQNEAQ (reference sequence). Only in-frame clones appear in the TCRdb table, and some are missing; sequencing was by immunoSEQ multiplex PCR. This sample carries 90,000 or so clones, around 86% of them seen once, and the ten largest clones take about 8%. The sequencing used peripheral blood, collected on day 0 of AZD1222 vaccination. This clonotype originated in an adult in good health. V and J are TRBV7-9 and TRBJ1-5, with D unresolved. CDR3 amino acids: CASSLVGNQPQHF. The CDR3 DNA follows: TGTGCCAGCAGCTTAGTGGGCAATCAGCCCCAGCATTTT. The full variable domain, completed using reference TRBV7-9 and TRBJ1-5, is DTGVSQNPRHKITKRGQNVTFRCDPISEHNRLYWYRQTLGQGPEFLTYFQNEAQLEKSRLLSDRFSAERPKGSFSTLEIQRTEQGDSAMYLCASSLVGNQPQHFGDGTRLSIL.